What follows are 21 T cell receptor beta chains derived from one specimen sequenced in a study of Ad26.COV2.S vaccination and SARS-CoV-2 variants. Treatment denoted: 15 to 20 received Ad26.COV2.S at low or high dose, single or two shots; several received placebo; per-sample allocation not given. At day 63 after the first vaccine or placebo injection, samples were drawn. The table came from immunoSEQ multiplex PCR; TCRdb's copy has only in-frame clones and leaves some out. Of 300,000 to 350,000 clones in the sample, over 80% are singletons; the top ten hold 2.1%. This specimen was peripheral blood, taken in a trial of Ad26.COV2.S vaccine versus placebo. These receptors were obtained from a person aged 18-60 years who received the Ad26.COV2.S COVID-19 vaccine or a placebo.

A remark on this clone: This sample also contains other DNA sequences that code for the same CDR3. The chain links TRBV5-1 to TRBJ1-1, with 9 bases aligning to TRBD1. The CDR3 sequence is 14 residues long. Unmatched junction bases numbered 1, after V lost 3 bases and J lost 1 base. CDR1 is SGHRS and CDR2 is YFSETQ in the germline V gene. The CDR3 DNA reads TGCGCCAGCAGCTCGGGACAGGGGAACACTGAAGCTTTCTTT. Protein: CASSSGQGNTEAFF.

J is TRBJ2-7 and V is TRBV10-3; D is undetermined. Germline CDR1 ENHRY, CDR2 SYGVKD. Trimming pared 4 bases from V and 6 bases from J, leaving 22 bases between. The CDR3 runs 16 residues. CDR3 protein: CAISGHEILLAREQYF. The CDR3 DNA reads TGTGCCATCAGTGGACACGAAATCCTCCTCGCTCGCGAGCAGTACTTC.

J is TRBJ1-2 and V is TRBV28; the D gene is possibly TRBD1 (6 bases). The CDR3 spans 13 residues. Trimming left V 3 bases short and J 5 bases short, with 10 bases between. Germline CDR1 reads MDHEN; CDR2 reads SYDVKM. The CDR3 sequence: CASSFGQTYGYTF. Written as DNA, the CDR3 is TGTGCCAGCAGTTTCGGACAGACGTATGGCTACACCTTC.

The gene calls are TRBV5-1 and TRBJ2-6, with TRBD2 matching 11 bases. CDR3 length equals 20 residues. V shed 4 bases and J 0 bases; nucleotides not matched to a gene: 12. CDR1 is SGHRS and CDR2 is YFSETQ in the germline V gene. CDR3 region: CASSPQVSGGANSGANVLTF. The CDR3, as DNA: TGCGCCAGCAGCCCTCAGGTTAGCGGGGGGGCAAACTCTGGGGCCAACGTCCTGACTTTC.

This clone appeared a single time. CDR3 bases: TGTGCCAGCAGCCAGGCCGGACCCTACAATGAGCAGTTCTTC. Translating it yields CASSQAGPYNEQFF. The rearrangement joins TRBV3-1 (or the pseudogene TRBV3-2) to TRBJ2-1; the D is unclear. The germline V gene encodes CDR1 LGHDT and CDR2 YNNKEL (reference sequence). Trimming shortened V by 3 bases and J by 2 bases, and 8 bases separated the two germline ends. The CDR3 has 14 amino acids.

The chain combines TRBV25-1 with TRBJ1-4; 8 bases map to TRBD1. The CDR3 totals 16 residues. The V segment lost 4 bases and the J segment 4 bases; nucleotides outside the gene matches: 8. The germline V gene encodes CDR1 MGHDK and CDR2 SYGVNS. The chain's CDR3 is CASSGGTGTLNEKLFF. The CDR3, as DNA: TGTGCCAGCAGTGGGGGGACAGGAACCCTTAATGAAAAACTGTTTTTT.

This chain joins TRBV19 and TRBJ1-4; D gene unclear. V was pared by 8 bases and J by 5 bases, with 9 bases between. This CDR3 has 12 residues. In germline, CDR1 is LNHDA, CDR2 SQIVND (reference sequence). The CDR3 DNA follows: TGTGCCAGTGGGGATAGGAATGAAAAACTGTTTTTT. This encodes CASGDRNEKLFF.

The rearrangement uses TRBV4-2 and TRBJ1-4, with D possibly TRBD1 on 6 matching bases. V was pared by 5 bases and J by 7 bases, with 17 bases between. The CDR3 runs 15 residues. Germline V lookup: CDR1 LGHNA, CDR2 YNFKEQ. This CDR3 reads CASSRVRGGGEKLFF. The CDR3 nucleotides read TGTGCCAGCAGCAGGGTCCGAGGAGGGGGTGAAAAACTGTTTTTT.

V usage is TRBV10-3 and J usage is TRBJ2-7; D remains ambiguous. V was cut by 3 bases and J by 0 bases, with 9 bases left in between. The CDR3 contains 14 residues. Per germline, CDR1 ENHRY and CDR2 SYGVKD. The CDR3 region has the DNA TGTGCCATCAGTGATTTCAGCCTCTCCTACGAGCAGTACTTC. It is translated as CAISDFSLSYEQYF.

The rearrangement uses TRBV9 and TRBJ1-4; tentatively, D is TRBD1 (6 bases). Trimming removed 1 base from V and 5 bases from J, with 12 bases in between. Germline CDR1 SGDLS, CDR2 YYNGEE. CDR3 length: 15 amino acids. CDR3 residues: CASSVYPGENEKLFF. As DNA, the CDR3 is TGTGCCAGCAGCGTATATCCAGGGGAAAATGAAAAACTGTTTTTT. The full variable domain, rest sourced from reference TRBV9 and TRBJ1-4, is DSGVTQTPKHLITATGQRVTLRCSPRSGDLSVYWYQQSLDQGLQFLIQYYNGEERAKGNILERFSAQQFPDLHSELNLSSLELGDSALYFCASSVYPGENEKLFFGSGTQLSVL.

This clone has only one observation. V is TRBV18 and J is TRBJ2-1, with TRBD1 identical over 7 bases. V was clipped by 3 bases and J by 7 bases; unmatched bases: 9. Germline assignment: CDR1 KGHSH and CDR2 LQKENI. The CDR3 consists of 15 residues. CDR3 sequence reads: CASSPGDRESNEQFF. The CDR3 DNA reads as TGTGCCAGCTCACCGGGTGACAGGGAATCTAATGAGCAGTTCTTC.

A few counts support this clone. The CDR3 bases are TGTGCCAGCACTATTGGTCTCGGACAGACCTACGAGCAGTACTTC. This encodes CASTIGLGQTYEQYF. The chain links TRBV28 to TRBJ2-7, with D perhaps TRBD1 (6 bases). CDR3 length: 15 residues. Trimming cost V 7 bases and J 2 bases, with 18 bases left between them. Germline values: CDR1 MDHEN, CDR2 SYDVKM.

The rearrangement uses TRBV18 and TRBJ1-1; D is undetermined. CDR3 length: 16 residues. CDR1 is KGHSH, CDR2 LQKENI, per germline. V was cut by 3 bases and J by 3 bases, with 17 bases left in between. DNA for the CDR3: TGTGCCAGCTCACCTAAACCACACCGATTTGACACTGAAGCTTTCTTT. Translated: CASSPKPHRFDTEAFF.

This sequence joins TRBV6-1 and TRBJ2-2, with TRBD2 as a possible D gene (7 bases). From germline, CDR1 is MNHNS and CDR2 SASEGT. Trimming took off 2 bases at V and 3 bases at J, with 19 bases between the two ends. The CDR3 is made up of 18 amino acids. CDR3 region: CASSEYRSGRGYTGELFF. The CDR3 nucleotides are TGTGCCAGCAGTGAATATAGGTCGGGGAGGGGGTACACCGGGGAGCTGTTTTTT.

The gene calls are TRBV29-1 and TRBJ2-7; 10 bases are a match to TRBD2. J lost 0 bases, V lost 7 bases, and 9 bases had no gene match. Germline V gene sequence: CDR1 SQVTM, CDR2 ANQGSEA. The CDR3 is 15 amino acids. CDR3 sequence: CSDAWTSGYSYEQYF. For the CDR3, the DNA is TGCAGCGACGCCTGGACTAGCGGTTACTCCTACGAGCAGTACTTC.

The chain links TRBV27 to TRBJ2-7, with D unclear. Germline loops: CDR1 MNHEY, CDR2 SMNVEV (reference sequence). This CDR3 is built from 12 residues. Trimming left V 4 bases short and J 2 bases short, with 6 bases between. CDR3 nucleotides: TGTGCCAGCAGTTCAAATCCCTACGAGCAGTACTTC. Protein sequence: CASSSNPYEQYF.

The chain has TRBV28 and TRBJ1-4; D might be TRBD1 (6 bases). V dropped 7 bases and J dropped 4 bases, with 16 bases sitting between them. The germline V gene has CDR1 MDHEN and CDR2 SYDVKM. This CDR3 comprises 15 residues. CDR3 in amino acids: CASNGGGGLNEKLFF. CDR3 bases: TGTGCCAGCAACGGAGGGGGGGGTCTTAATGAAAAACTGTTTTTT.

The gene calls are TRBV6-5 and TRBJ1-6; 7 positions match TRBD1. This CDR3 comprises 13 residues. Germline V gene sequence: CDR1 MNHEY, CDR2 SVGAGI. V shed 6 bases and J 10 bases; nucleotides not matched to a gene: 6. The CDR3 DNA reads as TGTGCCAGCAGGGACGAACAGGGGTCACCCCTCCACTTT. Protein sequence: CASRDEQGSPLHF.

This clone has more than one count but fewer than ten. Written as DNA, the CDR3 is TGTGCCAGTAGTTGGGGGGGCCGGGCCAACGTCCTGACTTTC. Amino acids: CASSWGGRANVLTF. The rearrangement uses TRBV19 and TRBJ2-6; a weak D match, TRBD2 (7 bases). Deletions cut 5 bases from V and 5 bases from J, with 10 bases between. CDR3 length equals 14 residues. Germline CDR1 reads LNHDA; CDR2 reads SQIVND (reference sequence).

The chain uses TRBV7-6 and TRBJ1-2, with D perhaps matching TRBD1 (6 bases). The CDR3 covers 17 residues. The V gene's germline CDR1 is SGHVS and CDR2 FNYEAQ. The V gene lost 1 base and the J gene lost 0 bases, with 15 bases spanning the gap. The CDR3 protein is CASSLGGGHRANYGYTF. The CDR3 DNA reads TGTGCCAGCAGCTTAGGGGGGGGACACCGAGCTAACTATGGCTACACCTTC.

This rearrangement joins TRBV2 to TRBJ1-2; 10 bases are a match to TRBD1. Germline V lookup: CDR1 SNHLY, CDR2 FYNNEI. The CDR3 loop spans 17 amino acids. The V segment lost 3 bases and the J segment 0 bases; nucleotides outside the gene matches: 7. CDR3 residues: CASSEWDRGPPNYGYTF. In DNA, the CDR3 is TGTGCCAGCAGTGAGTGGGACAGGGGACCTCCTAACTATGGCTACACCTTC.